The entry that follows covers one T cell receptor (beta chain) sequence. Some clones are missing from TCRdb's copy, which holds only in-frame ones; the method was immunoSEQ multiplex PCR. The data show 250,000 to 350,000 clones, more than 75% seen once. The CDR3 runs to 15 residues. Germline CDR1 SGHVS, CDR2 FQNEAQ. The V end lost 4 bases, the J end lost 6 bases, and 18 bases lay between the germline ends. These data come from a study of blood T cell repertoires in COVID-19. Across the study: T cells, B-cell-depleted T cells, or PBMCs provided the cDNA or gDNA that served as material.

The receptor's source is a woman aged 25-40 years who had recovered from COVID-19. V usage is TRBV7-8 and J usage is TRBJ1-2; no clear D gene. Sample: peripheral blood. CDR3 nucleotide sequence: TGTGCCAGCAGCTCTCGTGGGTACAGCTTAAATGGCTACACCTTC. It translates to CASSSRGYSLNGYTF.